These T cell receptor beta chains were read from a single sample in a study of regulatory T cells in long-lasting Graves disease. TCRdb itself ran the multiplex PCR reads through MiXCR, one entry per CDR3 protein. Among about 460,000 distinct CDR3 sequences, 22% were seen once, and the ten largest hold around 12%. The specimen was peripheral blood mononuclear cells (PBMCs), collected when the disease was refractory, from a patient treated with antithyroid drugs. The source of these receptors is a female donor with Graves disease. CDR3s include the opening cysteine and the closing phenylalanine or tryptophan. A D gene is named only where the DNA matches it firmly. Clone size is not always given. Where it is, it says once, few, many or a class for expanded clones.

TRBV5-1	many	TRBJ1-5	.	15	CASSWNGGSNQPQHF	TGCGCCAGCAGCTGGAATGGAGGAAGCAATCAGCCCCAGCATTTT
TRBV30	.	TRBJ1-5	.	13	CAWSGGSGQPQHF	TGTGCCTGGAGTGGTGGCTCGGGTCAGCCCCAGCATTTT
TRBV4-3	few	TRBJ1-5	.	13	CASSQDGRQPQHF	TGCGCCAGCAGCCAGGACGGGAGGCAGCCCCAGCATTTT
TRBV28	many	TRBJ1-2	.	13	CASSLGRGYGYTF	TGTGCCAGCAGTTTAGGCAGGGGCTATGGCTACACCTTC
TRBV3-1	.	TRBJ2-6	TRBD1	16	CASSRTGGSGANVLTF	TGTGCCAGCAGCCGGACAGGAGGATCTGGGGCCAACGTCCTGACTTTC
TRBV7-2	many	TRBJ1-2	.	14	CASSLGWGASGYTF	TGTGCCAGCAGCTTAGGCTGGGGGGCGTCCGGCTACACCTTC
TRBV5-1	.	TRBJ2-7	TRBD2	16	CASSLMVGTSGTEQYF	TGCGCCAGCAGCTTGATGGTAGGGACTAGCGGGACTGAGCAGTACTTC
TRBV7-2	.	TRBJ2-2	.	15	CASSSNYLLGGELFF	TGTGCCAGCAGCTCGAACTACCTGCTAGGCGGGGAGCTGTTTTTT
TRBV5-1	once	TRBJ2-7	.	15	CASSLEGHHSYEQHF	TGCGCCAGCAGCTTGGAGGGCCATCATTCCTACGAGCAGCACTTC
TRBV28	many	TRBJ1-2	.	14	CASSLPGADYGYTF	TGTGCCAGCAGTTTACCGGGGGCAGACTATGGCTACACCTTC
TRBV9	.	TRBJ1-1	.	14	CASSLGGESTEAFF	TGTGCCAGCAGCTTAGGGGGGGAGAGCACTGAAGCTTTCTTT
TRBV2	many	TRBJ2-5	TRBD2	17	CARTPGLAGPEWETQYF	TGTGCCCGTACACCGGGACTAGCGGGACCTGAGTGGGAGACCCAGTACTTC
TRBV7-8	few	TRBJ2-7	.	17	CASSLGGGGQVPYEQYF	TGTGCCAGCAGCTTGGGGGGCGGTGGGCAGGTTCCCTACGAGCAGTACTTC
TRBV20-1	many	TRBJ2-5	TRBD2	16	CSADGASGGTQETQYF	TGCAGTGCTGATGGGGCTAGCGGGGGAACACAAGAGACCCAGTACTTC
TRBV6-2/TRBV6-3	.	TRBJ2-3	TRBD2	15	CASSYRLAGTDTQYF	TGTGCCAGCAGTTACAGGCTAGCGGGCACAGATACGCAGTATTTT
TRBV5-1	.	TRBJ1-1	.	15	CASRVSAALNTEAFF	TGCGCCAGCAGGGTAAGTGCGGCGCTGAACACTGAAGCTTTCTTT
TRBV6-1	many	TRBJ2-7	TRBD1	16	CASRKNGQDRSYEQYF	TGTGCCAGCCGGAAGAATGGACAGGATCGATCCTACGAGCAGTACTTC
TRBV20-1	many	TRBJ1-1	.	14	CSARPGVGPEGAFF	TGCAGTGCCAGGCCAGGGGTAGGGCCCGAGGGAGCTTTCTTT
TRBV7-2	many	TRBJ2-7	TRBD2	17	CASSSVDYSGSSYEQYF	TGTGCCAGCAGCTCGGTAGACTATAGCGGGAGCTCCTACGAGCAGTACTTC
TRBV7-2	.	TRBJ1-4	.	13	CASSLGQYEKLFF	TGTGCCAGCAGCTTAGGGCAGTATGAAAAACTGTTTTTT
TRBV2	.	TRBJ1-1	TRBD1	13	CASLQGRNTKAFF	TGTGCCAGTCTACAGGGGCGGAACACTAAAGCTTTCTTT
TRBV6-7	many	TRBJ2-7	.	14	CASTRTGKWDEQYF	TGTGCCAGCACCCGAACAGGGAAATGGGACGAGCAGTACTTC
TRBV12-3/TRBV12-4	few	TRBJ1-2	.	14	CASTSRRGSYGYTF	TGTGCCAGCACCTCCAGGAGGGGGTCCTATGGCTACACCTTC
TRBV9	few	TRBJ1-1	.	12	CASSASWGGAFF	TGTGCCAGCAGCGCGTCATGGGGTGGTGCTTTCTTT
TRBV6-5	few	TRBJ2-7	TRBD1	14	CASSSGQVIHEQYF	TGTGCCAGCAGTTCGGGACAGGTAATCCACGAGCAGTACTTC
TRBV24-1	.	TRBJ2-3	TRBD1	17	CATSDLRDSFSTDTQYF	TGTGCCACCAGTGATTTGCGGGACAGCTTTAGCACAGATACGCAGTATTTT
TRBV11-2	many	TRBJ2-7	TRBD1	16	CASSLDPPPTGGEQYF	TGTGCCAGCAGCTTAGATCCCCCTCCGACAGGGGGCGAGCAGTACTTC
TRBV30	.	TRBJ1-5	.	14	CAWSSGRDGQPQHF	TGTGCCTGGAGTTCTGGAAGGGACGGTCAGCCCCAGCATTTT
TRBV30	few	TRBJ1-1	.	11	CAWSTGFEAFF	TGTGCCTGGAGTACAGGGTTTGAAGCTTTCTTT
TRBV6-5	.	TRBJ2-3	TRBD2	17	CASSYSKASGGPDTQYF	TGTGCCAGCAGTTACTCGAAGGCTAGCGGAGGTCCAGATACGCAGTATTTT
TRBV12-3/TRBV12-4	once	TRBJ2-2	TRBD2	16	CASSLFISGVTGELFF	TGTGCCAGCAGTTTATTTATTAGCGGGGTAACCGGGGAGCTGTTTTTT
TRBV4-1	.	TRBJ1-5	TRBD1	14	CASSHPTGGQPQHF	TGCGCCAGCAGCCACCCGACAGGGGGGCAGCCCCAGCATTTT
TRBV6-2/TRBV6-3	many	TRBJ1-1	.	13	CASSYRQETEAFF	TGTGCCAGCAGTTACCGTCAGGAAACTGAAGCTTTCTTT
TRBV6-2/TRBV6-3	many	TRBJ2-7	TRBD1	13	CASWTGDNYEQYF	TGTGCCAGCTGGACAGGGGACAACTACGAGCAGTACTTC
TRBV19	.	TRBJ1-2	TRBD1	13	CATRDRGVYGYTF	TGTGCCACCAGGGACAGGGGTGTCTATGGCTACACCTTC
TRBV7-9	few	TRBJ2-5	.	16	CASSVTDFSTQETQYF	TGTGCCAGCAGCGTAACAGATTTTTCCACCCAAGAGACCCAGTACTTC
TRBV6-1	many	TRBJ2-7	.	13	CASSPSRDDEQYF	TGTGCCAGCAGCCCTTCAAGGGACGACGAGCAGTACTTC
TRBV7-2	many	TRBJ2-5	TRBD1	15	CASSRDRGRDETQYF	TGTGCCAGCAGCCGGGACAGGGGGCGGGATGAGACCCAGTACTTC
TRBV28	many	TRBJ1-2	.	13	CASRSGNNYGYTF	TGTGCCAGCAGGAGCGGAAATAACTATGGCTACACCTTC
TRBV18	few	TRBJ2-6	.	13	CASSRVGANVLTF	TGTGCCAGCTCACGTGTCGGGGCCAACGTCCTGACTTTC
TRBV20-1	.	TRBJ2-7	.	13	CSASGTDSYEQYF	TGCAGTGCTAGTGGGACGGATTCCTACGAGCAGTACTTC
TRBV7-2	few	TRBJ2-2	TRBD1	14	CASSKDRGSGELFF	TGTGCCAGCAGCAAAGACAGGGGGAGCGGGGAGCTGTTTTTT
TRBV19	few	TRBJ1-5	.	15	CASSIMDMFNQPQHF	TGTGCCAGTAGTATAATGGACATGTTCAATCAGCCCCAGCATTTT
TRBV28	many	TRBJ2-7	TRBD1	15	CASSARGQGFHEQYF	TGTGCCAGCAGTGCCCGGGGACAGGGGTTCCACGAGCAGTACTTC
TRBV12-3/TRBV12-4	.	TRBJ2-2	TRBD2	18	CASSPGTSGALNTGELFF	TGTGCCAGCAGCCCCGGGACTAGCGGAGCCCTGAACACCGGGGAGCTGTTTTTT
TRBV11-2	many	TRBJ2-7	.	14	CASSPQGGPHEQYF	TGTGCCAGCAGTCCTCAGGGGGGGCCGCACGAGCAGTACTTC
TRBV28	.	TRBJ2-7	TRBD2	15	CASSPASGGSYEQYF	TGTGCCAGCTCACCGGCCAGCGGGGGCTCCTACGAGCAGTACTTC
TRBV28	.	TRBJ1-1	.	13	CASSGVLSTEAFF	TGTGCCAGCAGTGGGGTCCTGAGCACTGAAGCTTTCTTT